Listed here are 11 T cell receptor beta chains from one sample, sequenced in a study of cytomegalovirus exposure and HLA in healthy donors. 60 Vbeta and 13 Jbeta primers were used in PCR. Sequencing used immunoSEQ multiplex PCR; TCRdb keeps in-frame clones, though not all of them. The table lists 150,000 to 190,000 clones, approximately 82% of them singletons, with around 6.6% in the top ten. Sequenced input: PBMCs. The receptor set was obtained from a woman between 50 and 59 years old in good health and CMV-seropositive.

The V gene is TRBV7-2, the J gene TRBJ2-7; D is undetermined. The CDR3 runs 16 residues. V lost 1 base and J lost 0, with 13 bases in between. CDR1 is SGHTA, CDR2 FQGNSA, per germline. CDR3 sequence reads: CASSLGGAPSSYEQYF. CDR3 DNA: TGTGCCAGCAGCTTAGGAGGTGCCCCGAGCTCCTACGAGCAGTACTTC.

The CDR3 sequence: CSARTGDQPQHF. CDR3 nucleotides: TGCAGCGCCAGGACAGGGGATCAGCCCCAGCATTTT. The rearrangement links TRBV29-1 to TRBJ1-5; 9 bases are shared with TRBD1. V shed 7 bases, J shed 5 bases, and the junction held 3 bases outside the gene matches. Germline-derived CDR1 and CDR2 are SQVTM and ANQGSEA. The CDR3 spans 12 residues. The variable domain in full, with the rest retrieved from reference TRBV29-1 and TRBJ1-5, is SAVISQKPSRDICQRGTSLTIQCQVDSQVTMMFWYRQQPGQSLTLIATANQGSEATYESGFVIDKFPISRPNLTFSTLTVSNMSPEDSSIYLCSARTGDQPQHFGDGTRLSIL.

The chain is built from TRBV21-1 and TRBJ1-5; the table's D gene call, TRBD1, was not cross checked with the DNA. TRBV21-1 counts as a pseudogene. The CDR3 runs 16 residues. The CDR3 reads CASTDSGDAFNQPQHF. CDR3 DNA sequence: TGTGCCAGCACAGACTCAGGGGACGCCTTTAATCAGCCCCAGCATTTT.

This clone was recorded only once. The CDR3 here is CASSLGLGPTYEQYF. In nucleotides, the CDR3 is TGTGCCAGCAGCTTAGGCCTGGGGCCTACCTACGAGCAGTACTTC. The chain uses TRBV13 and TRBJ2-7, with D perhaps matching TRBD1 (5 bases). The germline CDR1 and CDR2 sequences are PRHDT and FYEKMQ (reference sequence). The CDR3 extends over 15 amino acids. The V end lost 0 bases, the J end lost 2 bases, and 11 bases lay between the germline ends.

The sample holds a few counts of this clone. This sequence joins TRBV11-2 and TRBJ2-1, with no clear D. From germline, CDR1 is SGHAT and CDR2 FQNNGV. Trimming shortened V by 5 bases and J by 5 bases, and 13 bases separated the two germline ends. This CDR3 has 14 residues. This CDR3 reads CASSPDDRDNEQFF. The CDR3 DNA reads TGTGCCAGCAGCCCAGATGACCGGGACAATGAGCAGTTCTTC.

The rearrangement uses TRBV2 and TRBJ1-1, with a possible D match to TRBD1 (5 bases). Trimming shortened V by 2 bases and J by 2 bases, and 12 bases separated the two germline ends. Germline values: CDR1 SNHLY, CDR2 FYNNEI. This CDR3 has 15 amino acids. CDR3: CASSELGRGNTEAFF. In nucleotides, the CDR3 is TGTGCCAGCAGTGAACTGGGGAGGGGTAACACTGAAGCTTTCTTT.

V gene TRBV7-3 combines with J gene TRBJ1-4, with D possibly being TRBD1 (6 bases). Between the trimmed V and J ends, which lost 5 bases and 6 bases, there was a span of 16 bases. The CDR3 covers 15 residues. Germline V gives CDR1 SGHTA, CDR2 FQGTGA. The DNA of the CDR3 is TGTGCCAGCAGCCGAATCGACAGGTTGGATGAAAAACTGTTTTTT. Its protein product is CASSRIDRLDEKLFF. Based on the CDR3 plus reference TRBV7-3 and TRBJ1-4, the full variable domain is GAGVSQTPSNKVTEKGKYVELRCDPISGHTALYWYRQSLGQGPEFLIYFQGTGAADDSGLPNDRFFAVRPEGSVSTLKIQRTERGDSAVYLCASSRIDRLDEKLFFGSGTQLSVL.

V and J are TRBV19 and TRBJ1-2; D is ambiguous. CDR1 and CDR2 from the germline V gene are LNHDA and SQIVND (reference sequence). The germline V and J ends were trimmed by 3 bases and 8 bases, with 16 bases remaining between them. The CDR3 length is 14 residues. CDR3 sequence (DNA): TGTGCCAGTAGTATTCGTGATAGGAGGATCGGCTACACCTTC. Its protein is CASSIRDRRIGYTF.

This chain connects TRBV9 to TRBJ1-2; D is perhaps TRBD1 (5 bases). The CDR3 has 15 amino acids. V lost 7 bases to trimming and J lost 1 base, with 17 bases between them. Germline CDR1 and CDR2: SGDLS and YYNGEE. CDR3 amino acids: CASGVGGGLNYGYTF. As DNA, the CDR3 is TGTGCCAGCGGAGTTGGGGGAGGCCTTAACTATGGCTACACCTTC.

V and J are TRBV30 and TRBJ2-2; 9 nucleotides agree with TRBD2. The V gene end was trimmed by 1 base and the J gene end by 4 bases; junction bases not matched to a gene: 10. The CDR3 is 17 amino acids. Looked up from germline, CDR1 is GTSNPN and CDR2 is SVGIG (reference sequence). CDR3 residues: CAWSGFSSGVRTGELFF. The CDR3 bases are TGTGCCTGGAGTGGATTCTCTAGCGGGGTGCGCACCGGGGAGCTGTTTTTT.

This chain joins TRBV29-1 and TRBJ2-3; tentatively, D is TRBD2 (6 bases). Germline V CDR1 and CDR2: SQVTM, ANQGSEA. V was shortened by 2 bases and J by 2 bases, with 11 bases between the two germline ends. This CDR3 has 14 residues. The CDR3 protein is CSVEKRAPTDTQYF. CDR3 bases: TGCAGCGTTGAAAAGCGGGCCCCCACAGATACGCAGTATTTT.